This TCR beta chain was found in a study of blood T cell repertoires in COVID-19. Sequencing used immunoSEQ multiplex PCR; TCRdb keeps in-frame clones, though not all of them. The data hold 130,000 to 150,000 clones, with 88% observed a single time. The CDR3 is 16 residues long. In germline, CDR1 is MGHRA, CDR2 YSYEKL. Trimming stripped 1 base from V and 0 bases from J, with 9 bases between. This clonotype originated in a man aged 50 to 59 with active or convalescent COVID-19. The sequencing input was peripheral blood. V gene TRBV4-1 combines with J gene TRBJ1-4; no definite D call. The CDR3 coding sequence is TGCGCCAGCAGCCAAGTGCACGTAGCAACTAATGAAAAACTGTTTTTT. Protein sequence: CASSQVHVATNEKLFF.